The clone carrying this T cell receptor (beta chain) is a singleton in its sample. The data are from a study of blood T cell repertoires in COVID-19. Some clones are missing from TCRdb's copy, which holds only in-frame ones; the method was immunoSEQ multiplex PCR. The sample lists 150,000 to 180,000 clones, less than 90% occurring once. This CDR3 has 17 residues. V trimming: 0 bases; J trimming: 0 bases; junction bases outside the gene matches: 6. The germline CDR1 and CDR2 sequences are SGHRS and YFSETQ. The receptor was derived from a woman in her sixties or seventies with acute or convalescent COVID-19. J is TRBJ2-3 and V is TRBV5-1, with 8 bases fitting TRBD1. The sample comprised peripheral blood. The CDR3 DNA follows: TGCGCCAGCAGCTTGGGACAGGGGATTCGGAGCACAGATACGCAGTATTTT. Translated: CASSLGQGIRSTDTQYF.